This T cell receptor (beta chain) comes out of a study of T-cell reconstitution after alpha-beta-depleted transplantation in children. Trimming removed 0 bases from V and 4 bases from J, with 18 bases in between. CDR3 size: 17 residues. Germline V gene data show CDR1 as DFQATT and CDR2 as SNEGSKA (reference sequence). During its preparation, the TCRbeta library received unique molecular identifiers. TCRdb used MiXCR to reprocess the PCR reads, holding one entry per CDR3 protein. This table holds 600,000 to 700,000 distinct CDR3 sequences, around 16% found once. Source: PBMCs from the stem cell graft donor, taken from the stem cell graft. The chain joins TRBV20-1 to TRBJ2-2, with D hard to call. The clonotype comes from a human donor who donated a stem cell graft to a child with acute myeloid leukemia. In DNA, the CDR3 is TGCAGTGCTAGAGATTTGACGCGGCAGTCCTTCACCGGGGAGCTGTTTTTT. It codes for CSARDLTRQSFTGELFF.